This T cell receptor (beta chain) derives from a study of T cell clonality in common variable immunodeficiency. About this clone itself: Its antigen is not identified. The CDR3 end lies 3 residues beyond the end of the read and is filled in from the germline J gene.

Sequencing was performed with immunoSEQ multiplex PCR; in TCRdb, only in-frame clones are kept and a portion is missing. This sample carries under 20,000 clones, none of them present only once. Replacement immunoglobulin had been given to every CVID subject for at least one year. Trimming removed 7 bases from V and 6 bases from J; junction bases left unmatched: 20. The germline gives CDR1 LNHDA, CDR2 SQIVND (reference sequence). The CDR3 consists of 18 residues. Study-wide results and limits: What drives increased CVID clonality needs T cell subpopulation sequencing. Fewer deletions and N-nucleotide insertions were reportedly seen in common variable immunodeficiency TCR beta sequences. CVID patient heterogeneity limited repertoire-clinical complication correlations. Fewer TCRbeta clones were shared among CVID subjects than controls.

This receptor was taken from a human donor with common variable immunodeficiency. Sequences were obtained from peripheral blood mononuclear cells. The gene calls are TRBV19 and TRBJ2-2; 7 positions agree with TRBD1. The CDR3 sequence is CASTSFRTGREFAGELFF. Partial CDR3 DNA: TGTGCCAGTACCTCATTCCGGACAGGACGTGAATTCGCCGGGGAG.